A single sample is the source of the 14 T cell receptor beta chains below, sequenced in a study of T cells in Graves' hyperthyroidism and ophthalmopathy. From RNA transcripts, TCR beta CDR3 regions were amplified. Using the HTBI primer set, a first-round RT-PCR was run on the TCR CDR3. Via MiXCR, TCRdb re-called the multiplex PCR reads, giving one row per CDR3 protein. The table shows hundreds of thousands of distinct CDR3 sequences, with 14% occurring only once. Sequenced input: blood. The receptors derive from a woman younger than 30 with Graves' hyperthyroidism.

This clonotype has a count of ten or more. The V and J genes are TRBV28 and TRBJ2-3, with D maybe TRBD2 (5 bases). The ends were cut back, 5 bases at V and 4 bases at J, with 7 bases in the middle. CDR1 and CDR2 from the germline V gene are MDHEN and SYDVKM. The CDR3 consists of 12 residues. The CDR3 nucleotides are TGTGCCAGCAGTGTACTAGCAGATACGCAGTATTTT. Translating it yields CASSVLADTQYF.

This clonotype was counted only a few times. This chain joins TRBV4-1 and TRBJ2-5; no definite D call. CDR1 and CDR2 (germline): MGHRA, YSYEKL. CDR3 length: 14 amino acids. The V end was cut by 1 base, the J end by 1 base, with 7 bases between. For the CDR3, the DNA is TGCGCCAGCAGCCAAGTATCCGTCCAAGAGACCCAGTACTTC. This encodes CASSQVSVQETQYF.

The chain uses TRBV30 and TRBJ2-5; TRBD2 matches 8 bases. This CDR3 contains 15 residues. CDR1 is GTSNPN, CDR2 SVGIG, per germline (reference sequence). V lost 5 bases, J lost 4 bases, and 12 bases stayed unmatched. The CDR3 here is CAWLPDGGRLETQYF. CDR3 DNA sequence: TGTGCCTGGCTACCGGACGGCGGGAGGTTAGAGACCCAGTACTTC.

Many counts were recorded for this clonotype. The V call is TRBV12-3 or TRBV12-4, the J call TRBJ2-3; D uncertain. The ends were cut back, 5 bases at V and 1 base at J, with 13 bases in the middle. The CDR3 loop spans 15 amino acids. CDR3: CASSLLSVRTDTQYF. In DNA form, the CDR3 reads TGTGCCAGCAGTCTACTTAGTGTGCGCACAGATACGCAGTATTTT.

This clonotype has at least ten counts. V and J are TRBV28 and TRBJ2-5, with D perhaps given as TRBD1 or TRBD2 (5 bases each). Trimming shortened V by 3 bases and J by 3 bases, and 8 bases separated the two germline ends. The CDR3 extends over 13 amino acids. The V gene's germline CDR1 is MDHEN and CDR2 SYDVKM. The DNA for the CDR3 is TGTGCCAGCAGTTTTGTGGGGGAAGAGACCCAGTACTTC. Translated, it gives CASSFVGEETQYF.

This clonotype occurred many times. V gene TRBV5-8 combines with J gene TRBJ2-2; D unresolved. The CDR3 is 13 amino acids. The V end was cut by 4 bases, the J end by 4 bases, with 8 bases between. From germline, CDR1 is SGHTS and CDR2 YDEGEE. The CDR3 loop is CASSPLTTGELFF. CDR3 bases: TGTGCCAGCAGCCCCCTCACCACCGGGGAGCTGTTTTTT.

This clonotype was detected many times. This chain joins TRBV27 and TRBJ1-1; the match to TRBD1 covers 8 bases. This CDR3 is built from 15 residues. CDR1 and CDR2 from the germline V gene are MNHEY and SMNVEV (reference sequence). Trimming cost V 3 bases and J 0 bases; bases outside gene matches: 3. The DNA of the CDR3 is TGTGCCAGCAGTTTGTCGACAGGGGTGAACACTGAAGCTTTCTTT. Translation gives CASSLSTGVNTEAFF.

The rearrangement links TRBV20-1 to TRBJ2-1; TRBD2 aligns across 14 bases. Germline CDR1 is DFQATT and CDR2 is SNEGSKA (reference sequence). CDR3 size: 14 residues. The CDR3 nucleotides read TGCGGCCTTCACGGGACTAGCGGGAGAGGTGAGCAGTTCTTC. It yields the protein CGLHGTSGRGEQFF.

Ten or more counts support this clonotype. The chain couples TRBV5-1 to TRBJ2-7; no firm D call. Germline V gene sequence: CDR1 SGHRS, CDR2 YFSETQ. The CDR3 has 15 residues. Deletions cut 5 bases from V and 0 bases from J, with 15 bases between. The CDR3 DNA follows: TGCGCCAGCAGGGCGGCGGATTATAGCTCCTACGAGCAGTACTTC. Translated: CASRAADYSSYEQYF.

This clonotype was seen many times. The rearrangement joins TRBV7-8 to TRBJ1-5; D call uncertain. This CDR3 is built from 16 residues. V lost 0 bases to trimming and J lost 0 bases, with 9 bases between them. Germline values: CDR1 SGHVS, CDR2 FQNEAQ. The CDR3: CASSLARFYSNQPQHF. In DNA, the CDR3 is TGTGCCAGCAGCTTAGCGCGGTTCTATAGCAATCAGCCCCAGCATTTT.

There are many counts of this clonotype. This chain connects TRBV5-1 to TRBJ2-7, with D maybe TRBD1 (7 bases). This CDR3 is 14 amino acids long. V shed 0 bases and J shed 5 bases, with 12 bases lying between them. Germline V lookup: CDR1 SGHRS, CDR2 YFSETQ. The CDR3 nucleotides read TGCGCCAGCAGCTTGGTGTCAGGGGGGAACGAGCAGTACTTC. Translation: CASSLVSGGNEQYF. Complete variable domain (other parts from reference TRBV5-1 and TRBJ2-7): KAGVTQTPRYLIKTRGQQVTLSCSPISGHRSVSWYQQTPGQGLQFLFEYFSETQRNKGNFPGRFSGRQFSNSRSEMNVSTLELGDSALYLCASSLVSGGNEQYFGPGTRLTVT.

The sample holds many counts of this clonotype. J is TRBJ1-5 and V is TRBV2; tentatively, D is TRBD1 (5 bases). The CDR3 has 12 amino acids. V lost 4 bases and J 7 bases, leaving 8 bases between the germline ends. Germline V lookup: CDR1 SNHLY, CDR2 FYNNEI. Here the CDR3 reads CASSGGKQPQHF. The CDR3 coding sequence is TGTGCCAGCAGTGGGGGGAAACAGCCCCAGCATTTT.

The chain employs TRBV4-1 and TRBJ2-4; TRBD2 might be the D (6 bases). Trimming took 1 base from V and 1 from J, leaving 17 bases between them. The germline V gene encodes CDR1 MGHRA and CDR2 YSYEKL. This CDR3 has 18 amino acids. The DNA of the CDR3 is TGCGCCAGCAGCCAAGGAGGGGTGGCGGGACGGGCCAAAAACATTCAGTACTTC. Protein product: CASSQGGVAGRAKNIQYF.

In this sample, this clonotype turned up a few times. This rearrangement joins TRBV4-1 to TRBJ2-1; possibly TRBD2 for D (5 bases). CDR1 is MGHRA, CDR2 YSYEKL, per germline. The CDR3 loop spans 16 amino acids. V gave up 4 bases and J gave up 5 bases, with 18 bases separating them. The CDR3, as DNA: TGCGCCAGCAGCCTAACGGCGGCGGGCGGCCACAATGAGCAGTTCTTC. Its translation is CASSLTAAGGHNEQFF.